The T cell receptor beta chain under discussion was sequenced for a study of identical twins (dated by TCRdb to about 2016). Context from the whole study: TCR alpha and beta repertoires from monozygotic twins, unrelated adults of various ages and cord blood were deep-sequenced to test whether fetal clonotypes persist. Replicate twin experiments were performed at different times using different library preparation protocols to rule out contamination.

Only healthy Caucasian donors were included. Three pairs of female monozygotic twins, all aged roughly 18 to 29 years, made up the twin cohort. Positive isolation kits from Invitrogen were used to isolate CD4+ and CD8+ T cell populations. The research as a whole found: Abundant cord blood beta clonotypes carried fewer insertions; young adult naive repertoires showed a weaker similar trend, while memory repertoires showed none. Compared with coincidental sharing between unrelated individuals, out-of-frame TCR alpha sequences shared between twins had an excess of sequences with low generation probability. Because the same donors could not be followed over many years, the conclusions relied on cross-sectional statistical analysis. A weaker excess of twin sharing was found in beta out-of-frame sequences because the signal-to-noise ratio was lowered by fewer shared sequences. Zero-insertion analyses could be partly confounded by invariant T cells such as MAIT and iNKT, although diverse VJ usage argued against such confounding for most clonotypes. In monozygotic twins, recombination models systematically underestimated out-of-frame TCR alpha sharing, but the models matched the sharing seen between unrelated individuals.

This clonotype was counted only a few times. What this receptor recognizes is not known. One base away there is no much larger clone; base qualities are not given. V is clipped by 9 bases and J by 5 bases, and the sequence between their germline boundaries is 10 bases long. CDR1 and CDR2 (MGHDK, SYGVNS) derive from the germline V gene. From the cysteine through the phenylalanine, the CDR3 covers 11 amino acids. The only DNA kept is the CDR3, 33 bases in frame from the first base. Library generation was performed with 5' RACE. The listed sequencing device is Illumina HiSeq 2000. A universal primer binding site was added through template switching, and the final cDNA carried a unique molecular identifier so that TCR cDNA molecules could be counted accurately. First-strand cDNA for TCR alpha and beta chains was synthesized from specific primers in the conserved constant-segment region. Each cDNA library was double barcoded, with a SMART-Mk sample barcode plus Illumina barcodes, to control for contamination. TruSeq adapter sequences along with Illumina sample barcodes were introduced in two successive PCR steps. TCR alpha and beta cDNA libraries were sequenced on the Illumina HiSeq platform with custom primers. Per the original workflow: MiGEC processed the raw reads to extract unique molecular identifiers, while MiXCR was used to determine the CDR3 positions. Recombination models were inferred per individual with the repgenHMM and IGoR tools using an EM algorithm. Shared clonotypes were analyzed with the tcR package in R, and sharing was normalized by the product of cloneset sizes. To study raw recombination without the effects of thymic and clonal selection, out-of-frame nonproductive sequences were analyzed. TCRdb reworked the public reads: Q25 trimming with fastp, MiXCR clone assembly, productive beta chains retained. Records with the same CDR3 protein are collapsed into one entry carrying the most frequent genes and DNA. What appears here as the V and J calls and clone size reflects TCRdb's work, not the paper's. In this sample the table shows roughly 540,000 distinct CDR3 sequences, about 20% of which occur a single time. 0.8% to 1% of the sample is in the top ten clones.

The sample also formed part of further work on T cells expressing NK-cell markers. Per the second study: Three sorted T-cell subsets (CD3+CD56+NKG2C+, CD3+CD56+NKG2C- and CD3+CD56-NKG2C+) from 7 to 9 donors had their TCR beta-chain repertoires profiled. Of the eight sequenced donors, seven were found to be HCMV-seropositive and one was found to be HCMV-seronegative. In several experiments an anti-gammadeltaTCR antibody was added to restrict sorting to alphabetaTCR-expressing T cells. In over 5 donors, the dominant CD3+CD56+NKG2C+ clonotypes were among the top 10 CD8+ clonotypes and accounted for about 1.0-7.0% of CD8+ T cells. Those dominant clonotypes were again the most abundant among CD3+CD56-NKG2C+ cells in a handful of donors, at about 25-60.1%. Whether the expanded NKG2C-expressing T cell clones were specific for HCMV antigens was left unclear. The eight sequenced donors were randomly selected healthy volunteers, three men and five women. HCMV-specific IgG was detected in serum with a commercial ELISA kit to determine HCMV serostatus. Reads were demultiplexed and grouped by UMI with MIGEC, and clonotypes were assembled and quantified with MiTCR. To remove erroneous sequences, TCR cDNA sequences were retained only when supported by two or more reads. Downstream repertoire analysis used the tcR package, and clonotypes were matched across fractions by CDR3 nucleotide sequence plus V segment. Antigen specificity was annotated against VDJdb with VDJmatch, allowing one amino acid substitution in CDR3.

Recombination linked TRBV25-1 to TRBJ1-2; the D region possibly corresponds to TRBD1 (5 bases align). The TCR comes from a young woman in good health. Sequencing used CD4+ T cells sorted from blood. The encoded CDR3 is CASGGPYGYTF. Here is the DNA: TGTGCCAGTGGGGGACCTTATGGCTACACCTTC.